Listed below are T cell receptor beta chains from one sample, sequenced in a study of blood T cell repertoires in COVID-19. Clones were sequenced by immunoSEQ multiplex PCR, and TCRdb holds only the in-frame ones, with some missing. The sample yields about 200,000 clones, more than 75% seen once. The specimen sequenced was peripheral blood. These receptors came from a woman in her 70s with COVID-19, enrolled during active disease. The conserved cysteine and the conserved F or W are not part of the CDR3 here. Each record gives: J gene, clone size, V gene, CDR3 protein. Where a row states a size, it is once, few, many or the class of an expanded clone; other rows omit it.

J: TRBJ2-1; size: -; V: TRBV5-5; CDR3: ASSLGLANSYNEQF
J: TRBJ2-1; size: -; V: TRBV3-1/TRBV3-2; CDR3: ASSPRIGEQF
J: TRBJ1-1; size: once; V: TRBV30; CDR3: AWKAQGAKTEAF
J: TRBJ2-2; size: -; V: TRBV7-3; CDR3: ASSSRRGGELF
J: TRBJ1-2; size: many; V: TRBV5-6; CDR3: ASSPDLGGNDYGYT
J: TRBJ2-7; size: -; V: TRBV9; CDR3: ASSVVEGAYEQY
J: TRBJ1-1; size: -; V: TRBV18; CDR3: ASSPGGQGVNTEAF
J: TRBJ1-2; size: -; V: TRBV7-9; CDR3: ASSLAGKGQNYGYT
J: TRBJ1-3; size: -; V: TRBV5-1; CDR3: ASSLGALGSSGNTIY
J: TRBJ2-1; size: -; V: TRBV7-2; CDR3: ASSYSGTGPYNEQF
J: TRBJ1-1; size: -; V: TRBV4-3; CDR3: ASSQELGGLGAEAF
J: TRBJ2-1; size: -; V: TRBV2; CDR3: ASSERQGNEQF
J: TRBJ2-1; size: -; V: TRBV3-1/TRBV3-2; CDR3: ASSASYNEQF
J: TRBJ1-6; size: -; V: TRBV27; CDR3: ASSSYEGEGSPLH
J: TRBJ1-5; size: -; V: TRBV29-1; CDR3: SVVEDSNQPQH
J: TRBJ1-1; size: once; V: TRBV12-3/TRBV12-4; CDR3: ASSRTGSTEAF
J: TRBJ2-5; size: -; V: TRBV7-9; CDR3: ASSLSLAGQETQY